Given below is one T cell receptor (beta chain) in context. The sample belongs to a study of Ad26.COV2.S vaccination and SARS-CoV-2 variants. V shed 0 bases, J shed 4 bases, and the junction held 8 bases outside the gene matches. Germline-derived CDR1 and CDR2 are LGHNA and YSLEER. This CDR3 region has 18 residues. The data were produced by immunoSEQ multiplex PCR, yet TCRdb's version contains in-frame clones alone and is incomplete. The sample contains a few hundred thousand clones, 90% of which appear only once. As to treatment: 15 to 20 received Ad26.COV2.S at low or high dose, single or two shots; roughly five received placebo; per-sample allocation not given. Sampling occurred on day 63 after the first vaccine or placebo injection. This vaccine is an Ad26 vector that expresses the Wuhan-strain SARS-CoV-2 spike.

The receptor comes from a person aged 18-60 years who received the Ad26.COV2.S COVID-19 vaccine or a placebo. This sequence joins TRBV4-3 and TRBJ2-1, with TRBD2 identical over 11 bases. The sequenced sample was peripheral blood, obtained in a trial of Ad26.COV2.S vaccine versus placebo. The CDR3 sequence: CASSQDRRLAGRYNEQFF. In DNA, the CDR3 is TGCGCCAGCAGCCAAGATCGGCGACTAGCGGGACGGTACAATGAGCAGTTCTTC.